The 16 T cell receptor beta chains listed next were all sequenced from one sample in a study of T cells in Graves' hyperthyroidism and ophthalmopathy. RNA transcripts were the template for amplifying TCR beta CDR3 regions. HTBI primers were employed in a first-round RT-PCR of the TCR CDR3. TCRdb used MiXCR to reprocess the multiplex PCR reads, holding one entry per CDR3 protein. The sample gives 300,000 to 450,000 distinct CDR3 sequences, approximately 14% of which show up once; about 18% is in the top ten. Material: blood. The source is a woman aged 25 to 39 with Graves' ophthalmopathy.

This clonotype was found a few times. This sequence joins TRBV5-4 and TRBJ2-1, with 12 positions matching TRBD2. The CDR3 runs 17 residues. V was pared by 0 bases and J by 5 bases, with 6 bases of the junction left unmatched. Germline V gene data show CDR1 as SGHNT and CDR2 as YYREEE (reference sequence). CDR3 amino acids: CASSLGALAGGNNEQFF. The DNA for the CDR3 is TGTGCCAGCAGCTTGGGCGCACTAGCGGGGGGAAACAATGAGCAGTTCTTC.

The chain uses TRBV15 and TRBJ1-1; TRBD1 might be the D (6 bases). Germline V gives CDR1 LNHNV, CDR2 YYDKDF (reference sequence). V was trimmed by 1 base and J by 0 bases, leaving 9 bases between them. The CDR3 has 15 residues. CDR3 residues: CATSRVQGMNTEAFF. The CDR3 DNA reads TGTGCCACCAGCAGAGTTCAGGGGATGAACACTGAAGCTTTCTTT.

This clonotype has ten or more counts. This rearrangement joins TRBV7-9 to TRBJ2-5; D possibly corresponds to TRBD2 (5 bases). The CDR3 runs 15 residues. CDR1 SEHNR and CDR2 FQNEAQ come from the germline V gene (reference sequence). Trimming stripped 1 base from V and 2 bases from J, with 11 bases between. Written as DNA, the CDR3 is TGTGCCAGCAGCTTAGGGAGGAGTACTCAAGAGACCCAGTACTTC. It is translated as CASSLGRSTQETQYF. Supplemented by reference TRBV7-9 and TRBJ2-5, the full variable domain reads DTGVSQNPRHKITKRGQNVTFRCDPISEHNRLYWYRQTLGQGPEFLTYFQNEAQLEKSRLLSDRFSAERPKGSFSTLEIQRTEQGDSAMYLCASSLGRSTQETQYFGPGTRLLVL.

This clonotype was observed at least ten times. V and J are TRBV12-3 or TRBV12-4 and TRBJ2-1, with TRBD2 matching 7 bases. The CDR3 runs to 16 residues. With V trimmed by 5 bases and J by 4 bases, 11 bases remained unmatched. The DNA for the CDR3 is TGTGCCAGCAGTCGCCGGGGCGGGGGACTATACAATGAGCAGTTCTTC. As protein: CASSRRGGGLYNEQFF.

V usage is TRBV10-2 and J usage is TRBJ1-1; the match to TRBD1 covers 7 bases. Germline V gene lookup returns CDR1 WSHSY and CDR2 SAAADI. Trimming removed 6 bases from V and 0 bases from J; junction bases left unmatched: 4. The CDR3 spans 14 residues. In nucleotides, the CDR3 is TGCGCCAGCAGGCAGGGACAGATGAACACTGAAGCTTTCTTT. Amino acids: CASRQGQMNTEAFF.

In this sample, this clonotype turned up many times. The V call is TRBV7-2, the J call TRBJ2-5; 10 bases fit TRBD2. With 6 bases clipped from V and 2 bases from J, the junction kept 6 bases outside the gene matches. This CDR3 has 15 amino acids. In germline, CDR1 is SGHTA, CDR2 FQGNSA. The CDR3 coding sequence is TGTGCCAGCAGTCCAATAGCGGGGGGACAAGAGACCCAGTACTTC. Amino acid sequence: CASSPIAGGQETQYF.

This clonotype was observed a handful of times. The gene calls are TRBV6-1 and TRBJ1-1; D gene uncertain. V lost 2 bases to trimming and J lost 4 bases, with 14 bases between them. The CDR3 length is 15 residues. Per germline, CDR1 MNHNS and CDR2 SASEGT. The CDR3: CASSEMEQRATEAFF. The CDR3 DNA reads TGTGCCAGCAGTGAAATGGAACAAAGGGCCACTGAAGCTTTCTTT.

This clonotype was recorded many times. The V gene is TRBV7-9, the J gene TRBJ2-3; D is undetermined. V lost 6 bases and J 6 bases, leaving 16 bases between the germline ends. The germline gives CDR1 SEHNR, CDR2 FQNEAQ (reference sequence). This CDR3 region has 14 residues. CDR3 DNA: TGTGCCAGCAGTCCGATCTTTGAATTTGATACGCAGTATTTT. Translation gives CASSPIFEFDTQYF. Full variable domain (remainder filled in from reference TRBV7-9 and TRBJ2-3): DTGVSQNPRHKITKRGQNVTFRCDPISEHNRLYWYRQTLGQGPEFLTYFQNEAQLEKSRLLSDRFSAERPKGSFSTLEIQRTEQGDSAMYLCASSPIFEFDTQYFGPGTRLTVL.

This clonotype was detected a few times. This chain links TRBV19 with TRBJ1-2; D might be TRBD1 (5 bases). This CDR3 is 13 amino acids long. The V and J ends lost 6 bases and 1 base respectively, with 9 bases between them. Germline V gene lookup returns CDR1 LNHDA and CDR2 SQIVND (reference sequence). The DNA of the CDR3 is TGTGCCAGTAGCAAACAGGATAACTATGGCTACACCTTC. The encoded protein is CASSKQDNYGYTF.

This clonotype was counted ten times or more. The rearrangement uses TRBV13 and TRBJ1-6, with D possibly TRBD1 on 5 matching bases. Germline V gives CDR1 PRHDT, CDR2 FYEKMQ (reference sequence). CDR3 length: 15 amino acids. The V gene lost 5 bases and the J gene lost 10 bases, with 18 bases spanning the gap. CDR3 amino acids: CASSTGWQGKSPLHF. CDR3 nucleotide sequence: TGTGCCAGCAGCACCGGATGGCAGGGAAAATCACCCCTCCACTTT.

The table lists this clonotype with many counts. The J gene is TRBJ1-5, the V gene TRBV12-3 or TRBV12-4; maybe TRBD1 (6 bases). With 5 bases removed from V and 9 bases from J, the gap between germline ends came to 26 bases. The length of the CDR3 is 17 residues. CDR3 in DNA: TGTGCCAGCAGTCTCGGTGGGGGGCAGGGAGGTTTTTCGCCCCAGCATTTT. It codes for CASSLGGGQGGFSPQHF.

The rearrangement uses TRBV28 and TRBJ2-2; TRBD1 agrees at 7 bases. The CDR3 loop spans 14 amino acids. V lost 3 bases to trimming and J lost 6 bases; unmatched junction nucleotides: 4. The V gene's germline CDR1 is MDHEN and CDR2 SYDVKM. The CDR3 is CASSLTGRSGELFF. CDR3 sequence (DNA): TGTGCCAGCAGTTTGACAGGGAGATCCGGGGAGCTGTTTTTT.

This clonotype was recorded at least ten times. The J gene is TRBJ1-5, the V gene TRBV7-8; D is undetermined. V was clipped by 5 bases and J by 5 bases, with 16 bases between them. Germline V gene sequence: CDR1 SGHVS, CDR2 FQNEAQ. The CDR3 is 15 amino acids. CDR3 nucleotide sequence: TGTGCCAGCAGCGAGAAGGGCTGGGTGGATCAGCCCCAGCATTTT. Its translation is CASSEKGWVDQPQHF.

This clonotype was found a few times. The rearrangement joins TRBV7-2 to TRBJ1-6, with 7 nucleotides matching TRBD1. Germline assignment: CDR1 SGHTA and CDR2 FQGNSA. This CDR3 region has 15 residues. V lost 11 bases to trimming and J lost 7 bases; unmatched junction nucleotides: 14. In nucleotides, the CDR3 is TGTGCCGTATCACAGGGGCCCGGGGGAAATTCACCCCTCCACTTT. It is translated as CAVSQGPGGNSPLHF.

V gene TRBV5-4 combines with J gene TRBJ1-6; TRBD1 matches at 10 bases. CDR1 and CDR2 (germline): SGHNT, YYREEE (reference sequence). This CDR3 spans 14 amino acids. J lost 8 bases, V lost 4 bases, and 3 bases had no gene match. CDR3 sequence: CASSRGTGDSPLHF. For the CDR3, the DNA is TGTGCCAGCAGCCGAGGGACAGGGGATTCACCCCTCCACTTT.

As concerns this clonotype: A much larger clone lies a single base off, so this may be a read error. The gene calls are TRBV20-1 and TRBJ2-7; 7 positions match TRBD2. The germline V gene has CDR1 DFQATT and CDR2 SNEGSKA (reference sequence). The CDR3 totals 14 residues. Unmatched junction bases numbered 7, after V lost 3 bases and J lost 2 bases. CDR3 residues: CSASLRDYPYEQYF. The CDR3 DNA is TGCAGTGCTAGTCTTCGGGACTATCCCTACGAGCAGTACTTC.